A single sample gave rise to the 19 T cell receptor beta chains below, sequenced in a study of identical twins. A single record per CDR3 protein comes from TCRdb applying MiXCR to the 5' RACE reads. The repertoire holds a few hundred thousand distinct CDR3 sequences, with 9.5% to 10% as singletons. These data were also reused for a study on yellow fever vaccine responses in identical twins.

The sequencing sample was made of PBMCs. The receptors shown here come from a woman between 18 and 29 years old in good health.

The chain uses TRBV20-1 and TRBJ2-1; 11 nucleotides match TRBD2. CDR3 length: 18 residues. CDR1 is DFQATT and CDR2 is SNEGSKA in the germline V gene (reference sequence). V lost 5 bases to trimming and J lost 5 bases; unmatched junction nucleotides: 17. The CDR3 DNA reads as TGCAGTGCTGAGGGAGGGAGGTGGGTAGCGGGGGGGGACAATGAGCAGTTCTTC. This sequence encodes CSAEGGRWVAGGDNEQFF.

At least ten counts were recorded for this clonotype. The chain employs TRBV20-1 and TRBJ2-5; 8 bases line up with TRBD1. Trimming cost V 4 bases and J 4 bases; bases outside gene matches: 2. Per the germline V gene, CDR1 is DFQATT and CDR2 is SNEGSKA (reference sequence). The CDR3 has 12 residues. The CDR3 bases are TGCAGTGCTAAGACAGGGGCAGAGACCCAGTACTTC. Its translation is CSAKTGAETQYF.

The chain is built from TRBV20-1 and TRBJ2-7, with D perhaps matching TRBD1 or TRBD2 (6 bases each). CDR1 and CDR2 from the germline V gene are DFQATT and SNEGSKA (reference sequence). The CDR3 is 15 residues long. Trimming took 0 bases from V and 4 from J, leaving 16 bases between them. The CDR3 reads CSARDSGASEYEQYF. In DNA, the CDR3 is TGCAGTGCTAGAGATTCGGGGGCATCTGAATACGAGCAGTACTTC.

This clonotype turned up a few times. This sequence joins TRBV7-2 and TRBJ1-1; TRBD1 agrees at 7 bases. The ends lost 2 bases at V and 7 bases at J; junction bases unmatched: 7. Germline loops: CDR1 SGHTA, CDR2 FQGNSA. This CDR3 is built from 14 residues. CDR3 protein: CASSLQNRGVEAFF. In DNA, the CDR3 is TGTGCCAGCAGCTTACAAAACAGGGGTGTTGAAGCTTTCTTT.

In this sample, this clonotype turned up a few times. This rearrangement joins TRBV19 to TRBJ2-1; D unresolved. V lost 3 bases and J lost 9, with 6 bases in between. The germline V gene has CDR1 LNHDA and CDR2 SQIVND (reference sequence). The CDR3 runs to 11 residues. CDR3 loop: CASSIYGEQFF. Here the CDR3 DNA reads TGTGCCAGTAGTATCTACGGTGAGCAGTTCTTC. The full variable domain, rest sourced from reference TRBV19 and TRBJ2-1, is DGGITQSPKYLFRKEGQNVTLSCEQNLNHDAMYWYRQDPGQGLRLIYYSQIVNDFQKGDIAEGYSVSREKKESFPLTVTSAQKNPTAFYLCASSIYGEQFFGPGTRLTVL.

This clonotype was seen at least ten times. The rearrangement links TRBV5-1 to TRBJ2-7; 10 bases align to TRBD2. The CDR3 totals 17 residues. The germline gives CDR1 SGHRS, CDR2 YFSETQ. V was pared by 4 bases and J by 5 bases, with 15 bases of the junction left unmatched. CDR3 residues: CASSPLGTSGNLHEQYF. CDR3 nucleotides: TGCGCCAGCAGCCCCCTTGGTACTAGCGGGAATCTTCACGAGCAGTACTTC.

This clonotype has only a few counts. The V and J genes are TRBV28 and TRBJ2-7; no firm D call. Germline-derived CDR1 and CDR2 are MDHEN and SYDVKM. Deletions cut 7 bases from V and 7 bases from J, with 17 bases between. This CDR3 has 13 amino acids. The CDR3 protein is CASTLSLDGEQYF. As DNA, the CDR3 is TGTGCCAGCACCTTGAGCCTCGACGGGGAGCAGTACTTC.

The V call is TRBV6-1, the J call TRBJ2-3; 7 bases line up with TRBD1. In germline, CDR1 is MNHNS, CDR2 SASEGT. Losses at the gene ends were 5 bases for V and 0 bases for J; bases not matched to a gene: 11. CDR3 length: 17 amino acids. CDR3 in amino acids: CASSQDRALTSTDTQYF. Written as DNA, the CDR3 is TGTGCCAGCAGTCAAGACAGGGCTTTAACTAGCACAGATACGCAGTATTTT.

This clonotype occurred a few times. The V gene is TRBV6-2 or TRBV6-3, the J gene TRBJ2-1; TRBD2 matches 7 bases. The CDR3 extends over 14 amino acids. V shed 8 bases and J 6 bases; nucleotides not matched to a gene: 10. Germline CDR1 is MNHEY and CDR2 is SVGEGT. In nucleotides, the CDR3 is TGTGCCAGCGGGAGGGCTTCCCCAGGCAATGAGCAGTTCTTC. Its translation: CASGRASPGNEQFF.

This CDR3 is CASREDAEQYF. CDR3 nucleotide sequence: TGTGCCAGCAGGGAGGACGCCGAGCAGTACTTC. The chain links TRBV7-8 to TRBJ2-7, with D possibly TRBD2 on 5 matching bases. V was clipped by 6 bases and J by 6 bases, with 9 bases between them. The germline V gene encodes CDR1 SGHVS and CDR2 FQNEAQ. The CDR3 extends over 11 amino acids.

This clonotype was seen more than once but under ten times. This sequence joins TRBV20-1 and TRBJ2-5; 10 nucleotides match TRBD1. This CDR3 comprises 13 residues. V dropped 7 bases and J dropped 5; count of bases not matched to a gene: 7. Germline V lookup: CDR1 DFQATT, CDR2 SNEGSKA (reference sequence). This CDR3 reads CSEMGQGRETQYF. The CDR3 nucleotides are TGCAGTGAGATGGGACAGGGGAGGGAGACCCAGTACTTC.

CDR3 sequence reads: CATSAGQGAGAKNIQYF. The CDR3 bases are TGTGCCACCAGCGCGGGACAGGGGGCTGGAGCCAAAAACATTCAGTACTTC. J is TRBJ2-4 and V is TRBV15; 12 bases line up with TRBD1. V shed 5 bases and J 0 bases; nucleotides not matched to a gene: 5. The germline V gene encodes CDR1 LNHNV and CDR2 YYDKDF (reference sequence). The CDR3 covers 17 residues.

J is TRBJ2-1 and V is TRBV4-1; TRBD2 agrees at 15 bases. The CDR3 contains 20 residues. J gave up 1 base and V 3 bases, and 10 bases lay outside the gene matches. Germline loops: CDR1 MGHRA, CDR2 YSYEKL. The CDR3 DNA reads TGCGCCAGCAGCCAGATTGGACTAGCGGGAGGGGGCACGTCCTACAATGAGCAGTTCTTC. Translated, it gives CASSQIGLAGGGTSYNEQFF.

At least ten counts were recorded for this clonotype. The chain recombines TRBV5-1 with TRBJ1-6; D gene ambiguous. V was shortened by 4 bases and J by 14 bases, with 16 bases between the two germline ends. The length of the CDR3 is 13 residues. Germline assignment: CDR1 SGHRS and CDR2 YFSETQ. The CDR3 sequence: CASSPPSPITLHF. CDR3 nucleotides: TGCGCCAGCAGCCCGCCTTCACCCATCACCCTCCACTTT.

This rearrangement joins TRBV29-1 to TRBJ1-1, with D possibly being TRBD1 (5 bases). This CDR3 is 11 amino acids long. Deletions cut 7 bases from V and 5 bases from J, with 11 bases between. Germline V gene sequence: CDR1 SQVTM, CDR2 ANQGSEA. The DNA of the CDR3 is TGCAGCGGGGGCTTGGGGACTGAAGCTTTCTTT. The encoded protein is CSGGLGTEAFF.

In this sample, this clonotype turned up a few times. The genes are TRBV20-1 and TRBJ2-7; a weak D match, TRBD1 (6 bases). V was trimmed by 5 bases and J by 2 bases, leaving 16 bases between them. CDR3 length: 14 residues. Germline CDR1 is DFQATT and CDR2 is SNEGSKA (reference sequence). The CDR3 bases are TGCAGTGCTGAGGCGAGACAGGAGACCTACGAGCAGTACTTC. It is translated as CSAEARQETYEQYF.

The rearrangement joins TRBV27 to TRBJ1-2, with a weak D call TRBD1 (5 bases). The V end lost 7 bases, the J end lost 7 bases, and 19 bases lay between the germline ends. The CDR3 is 14 residues long. The V gene's germline CDR1 is MNHEY and CDR2 SMNVEV (reference sequence). This chain's CDR3 is CASKALVRDFGYTF. The CDR3 DNA reads TGTGCCAGCAAAGCTTTAGTAAGGGACTTTGGCTACACCTTC.

This chain joins TRBV20-1 and TRBJ2-1, with TRBD2 identical over 14 bases. The trim removed 6 bases at V and 12 bases at J, leaving 4 bases unmatched. The CDR3 is 12 residues long. In germline, CDR1 is DFQATT, CDR2 SNEGSKA (reference sequence). The CDR3 nucleotides are TGCAGTGCAGGGGGACTAGCGGGAGTGCAGTTCTTC. Its translation is CSAGGLAGVQFF.

This clonotype was recorded many times. The chain links TRBV6-1 to TRBJ2-7; possible D gene TRBD1, 7 bases. CDR1 MNHNS and CDR2 SASEGT come from the germline V gene. V lost 5 bases, J lost 2 bases, and 22 bases lay in between. The CDR3 loop spans 17 amino acids. DNA of the CDR3: TGTGCCAGCAGTCGCTACGGTGTCGGGGGACAGACCTACGAGCAGTACTTC. Amino acid sequence: CASSRYGVGGQTYEQYF.